This passage covers 12 T cell receptor beta chains from one sample sequenced in a study of T cell responses to AZD1222 COVID-19 vaccine. Clones were read by immunoSEQ multiplex PCR, and TCRdb kept only the in-frame ones, dropping some. The sample carries about 140,000 clones, approximately 89% recorded once. The sample here was peripheral blood, taken on day 0 of AZD1222 vaccination. The origin of the receptors is an adult in good health.

The chain uses TRBV4-1 and TRBJ1-5; TRBD1 agrees at 7 bases. Germline CDR1 and CDR2: MGHRA and YSYEKL. This CDR3 region has 15 residues. The J segment lost 1 base and the V segment lost 4 bases, leaving 4 bases of the junction unmatched. CDR3 loop: CASSREGQSNQPQHF. The CDR3 nucleotides read TGCGCCAGCAGCCGGGAGGGACAGAGCAATCAGCCCCAGCATTTT.

The rearrangement joins TRBV14 to TRBJ2-7; D ambiguous. CDR3 length equals 15 residues. V lost 0 bases and J lost 4, with 13 bases in between. In germline, CDR1 is SGHDN, CDR2 FVKESK. CDR3 DNA sequence: TGTGCCAGCAGCCAAGATTTCAGGCTCGGGTACGAGCAGTACTTC. Translating it yields CASSQDFRLGYEQYF.

This clone is labeled medium-sized. This chain joins TRBV7-2 and TRBJ1-3, with 7 bases fitting TRBD1. Germline loops: CDR1 SGHTA, CDR2 FQGNSA. This CDR3 has 17 amino acids. The V gene end was trimmed by 3 bases and the J gene end by 2 bases; junction bases not matched to a gene: 10. The CDR3: CASSFNPGQITGNTIYF. CDR3 sequence (DNA): TGTGCCAGCAGCTTTAATCCGGGACAGATAACTGGAAACACCATATATTTT. Together with reference TRBV7-2 and TRBJ1-3, the CDR3 gives the full variable domain: GAGVSQSPSNKVTEKGKDVELRCDPISGHTALYWYRQSLGQGLEFLIYFQGNSAPDKSGLPSDRFSAERTGGSVSTLTIQRTQQEDSAVYLCASSFNPGQITGNTIYFGEGSWLTVV.

V and J are TRBV11-3 and TRBJ2-2, with D uncertain. Looked up from germline, CDR1 is SGHNT and CDR2 is YENEEA. CDR3 size: 14 residues. V lost 1 base, J lost 4 bases, and 7 bases lay in between. CDR3 sequence (DNA): TGTGCCAGCAGCTTAGGTGGCCCCACCGGGGAGCTGTTTTTT. Protein product: CASSLGGPTGELFF. The variable domain in full, with the rest retrieved from reference TRBV11-3 and TRBJ2-2, is EAGVVQSPRYKIIEKKQPVAFWCNPISGHNTLYWYLQNLGQGPELLIRYENEEAVDDSQLPKDRFSAERLKGVDSTLKIQPAELGDSAVYLCASSLGGPTGELFFGEGSRLTVL.

The chain joins TRBV30 to TRBJ2-1, with 9 bases lining up with TRBD2. Per the germline V gene, CDR1 is GTSNPN and CDR2 is SVGIG (reference sequence). The CDR3 length is 16 residues. V dropped 4 bases and J dropped 0; count of bases not matched to a gene: 7. The CDR3 DNA is TGTGCCTGGAAATTAGCGGGGGCTAGCTCCTACAATGAGCAGTTCTTC. It encodes CAWKLAGASSYNEQFF.

This rearrangement joins TRBV5-4 to TRBJ1-5; no clear D. V dropped 2 bases and J dropped 0 bases, with 6 bases sitting between them. The CDR3 runs to 14 residues. Per germline, CDR1 SGHNT and CDR2 YYREEE (reference sequence). CDR3 nucleotide sequence: TGTGCCAGCAGCTTACAGTATAGCAATCAGCCCCAGCATTTT. This sequence encodes CASSLQYSNQPQHF. Based on the CDR3 plus reference TRBV5-4 and TRBJ1-5, the full variable domain is ETGVTQSPTHLIKTRGQQVTLRCSSQSGHNTVSWYQQALGQGPQFIFQYYREEENGRGNFPPRFSGLQFPNYSSELNVNALELDDSALYLCASSLQYSNQPQHFGDGTRLSIL.

This clone was found once. Other DNA variants within this sample encode the same CDR3. The gene calls are TRBV5-1 and TRBJ2-7, with 7 bases matching TRBD2. The V segment lost 2 bases and the J segment 1 base; nucleotides outside the gene matches: 0. In germline, CDR1 is SGHRS, CDR2 YFSETQ. This CDR3 has 13 residues. Written as DNA, the CDR3 is TGCGCCAGCAGCTTCGGGGGGTCCTACGAGCAGTACTTC. It encodes CASSFGGSYEQYF.

This clone was observed once. V is TRBV6-2 or TRBV6-3 and J is TRBJ1-2, with D possibly being TRBD1 (5 bases). Trimming took off 2 bases at V and 4 bases at J, with 11 bases between the two ends. Per the germline V gene, CDR1 is MNHEY and CDR2 is SVGEGT. The CDR3 consists of 14 residues. Written as DNA, the CDR3 is TGTGCCAGCAGTTACAACAGGCTCCGCTATGGCTACACCTTC. It is translated as CASSYNRLRYGYTF.

V usage is TRBV10-2 and J usage is TRBJ1-3; unclear D gene. The CDR3 totals 11 residues. The germline V gene has CDR1 WSHSY and CDR2 SAAADI. Trimming took 10 bases from V and 4 from J, leaving 8 bases between them. The CDR3 is CATTYGNTIYF. Written as DNA, the CDR3 is TGCGCCACCACCTACGGAAACACCATATATTTT.

CDR3 DNA sequence: TGTGCCAGCTCACTAAGGGACAGCTACGAGCAGTACTTC. Its translation is CASSLRDSYEQYF. The J gene is TRBJ2-7, the V gene TRBV18; TRBD1 aligns across 7 bases. V gave up 4 bases and J gave up 3 bases; unmatched junction bases: 3. The germline gives CDR1 KGHSH, CDR2 LQKENI. The CDR3 sequence is 13 residues long. Full variable domain (missing parts from reference TRBV18 and TRBJ2-7): NAGVMQNPRHLVRRRGQEARLRCSPMKGHSHVYWYRQLPEEGLKFMVYLQKENIIDESGMPKERFSAEFPKEGPSILRIQQVVRGDSAAYFCASSLRDSYEQYFGPGTRLTVT.

About this clone: At the DNA level, this CDR3 is encoded by other sequences in the same sample as well. V gene TRBV7-2 combines with J gene TRBJ1-1; D is undetermined. CDR3 length: 14 residues. V was shortened by 1 base and J by 1 base, with 7 bases between the two germline ends. Germline V lookup: CDR1 SGHTA, CDR2 FQGNSA. DNA for the CDR3: TGTGCCAGCAGCTTAGTGGGAGGGAACACTGAAGCTTTCTTT. Translation gives CASSLVGGNTEAFF.

The chain has TRBV9 and TRBJ2-2; 12 bases line up with TRBD2. The J segment lost 6 bases and the V segment lost 0 bases, leaving 12 bases of the junction unmatched. This CDR3 comprises 19 residues. Germline CDR1 is SGDLS and CDR2 is YYNGEE. CDR3 in amino acids: CASSVVPGTSGLVAGELFF. The CDR3 region has the DNA TGTGCCAGCAGCGTAGTACCGGGGACTAGCGGGCTGGTAGCCGGGGAGCTGTTTTTT.